This paragraph covers one T cell receptor (beta chain) sequence. Its antigen is currently unknown. Use of 60 Vbeta and 13 Jbeta primers characterized the PCR. Here immunoSEQ multiplex PCR was the method, and the copy in TCRdb shows in-frame clones only, minus some. The profile covers 150,000 to 200,000 clones, with approximately 80% appearing a single time and approximately 1.5% taken by the ten largest. This entry comes from a study of cytomegalovirus exposure and HLA in healthy donors. Findings of the study overall: Accurate HLA-A and HLA-B prediction from TCR beta sequences was reported for most subjects. Rare sequences made up most TCRs, while some public TCRs were found in many donors. The study labeled more than 150 TCR beta chains cytomegalovirus-associated. Later analysis identified several of the most significant clusters that appeared linked to common viral pathogens.

This receptor was identified in a woman between 18 and 29 years old in good health and CMV-seronegative. The sequenced material came from PBMCs.

Written as DNA, the CDR3 is TGTGCCTGGAGTGTCCCGGACAGGGATAACTATGGCTACACCTTC. Amino acids: CAWSVPDRDNYGYTF. The V call is TRBV30, the J call TRBJ1-2; TRBD1 agrees at 8 bases. CDR1 is GTSNPN, CDR2 SVGIG, per germline (reference sequence). Trimming removed 0 bases from V and 1 base from J; junction bases left unmatched: 4. This CDR3 has 15 amino acids.